One and the same sample provided the 26 T cell receptor beta chains below, sequenced in a study of blood T cell repertoires in COVID-19. Method: immunoSEQ multiplex PCR; TCRdb's copy keeps in-frame clones and lacks some. The sample has approximately 210,000 clones, about four fifths seen once. The specimen was peripheral blood. The source of these receptors is a woman in her 40s with acute or convalescent COVID-19.

The chain recombines TRBV4-3 with TRBJ1-3; TRBD1 might be the D (6 bases). The CDR3 loop spans 16 amino acids. Trimming shortened V by 0 bases and J by 2 bases, and 11 bases separated the two germline ends. From germline, CDR1 is LGHNA and CDR2 YSLEER. CDR3: CASSQDLAGAGNTIYF. For the CDR3, the DNA is TGCGCCAGCAGCCAAGATCTGGCAGGGGCTGGAAACACCATATATTTT.

J is TRBJ1-1 and V is TRBV6-5, with a weak D call TRBD1 (5 bases). V lost 7 bases to trimming and J lost 6 bases, with 15 bases between them. The V gene's germline CDR1 is MNHEY and CDR2 SVGAGI. This CDR3 comprises 13 residues. The CDR3 is CASTISRGAEAFF. The CDR3 nucleotides read TGTGCCAGCACTATTTCGCGGGGCGCTGAAGCTTTCTTT.

The chain carries TRBV12-2 and TRBJ1-5; TRBD1, the D gene given by the table, was not confirmed from the DNA. TRBV12-2 is marked as a pseudogene. The CDR3 is 19 amino acids. The CDR3 nucleotides are TGTGCAAGTCGCTTAGGGGACAGTGACAGGGGCTACAGCAATCAGCCCCAGCATTTT. This gives the protein CASRLGDSDRGYSNQPQHF.

This sequence joins TRBV7-9 and TRBJ1-5, with 8 bases identical to TRBD1. The CDR3 has 12 residues. Per germline, CDR1 SEHNR and CDR2 FQNEAQ (reference sequence). Trimming at V came to 1 base and at J to 11 bases, leaving 1 base not matched to a gene. This CDR3 reads CASSLEDRAQHF. The DNA of the CDR3 is TGTGCCAGCAGCTTAGAGGACAGGGCCCAGCATTTT.

The chain joins TRBV5-6 to TRBJ2-7; TRBD1 matches 7 bases. The germline gives CDR1 SGHDT, CDR2 YYEEEE. The CDR3 is made up of 12 amino acids. V lost 1 base and J lost 6; bases outside the gene matches: 1. CDR3 sequence (DNA): TGTGCCAGCAGCTTGACAGGGGCCGAGCAGTACTTC. Translating gives CASSLTGAEQYF.

The chain uses TRBV2 and TRBJ1-2; 10 nucleotides match TRBD1. Germline assignment: CDR1 SNHLY and CDR2 FYNNEI. CDR3 length: 15 amino acids. The V gene end was trimmed by 6 bases and the J gene end by 7 bases; junction bases not matched to a gene: 11. CDR3 DNA sequence: TGTGCCAGCAGCGCTCGGGGACAGGGGATGGGTGGCTACACCTTC. It is translated as CASSARGQGMGGYTF.

This chain uses TRBV6-1 with TRBJ2-1, with D maybe TRBD2 (6 bases). The germline V and J ends were trimmed by 2 bases and 1 base, with 15 bases remaining between them. The germline V gene encodes CDR1 MNHNS and CDR2 SASEGT. The CDR3 has 17 amino acids. CDR3 DNA: TGTGCCAGCAGTGAAAATTGGTTAGCGGAATCCTACAATGAGCAGTTCTTC. It translates to CASSENWLAESYNEQFF.

The chain links TRBV7-2 to TRBJ2-3; tentative D call: TRBD2 (5 bases). The CDR3 covers 14 residues. Germline V gene lookup returns CDR1 SGHTA and CDR2 FQGNSA. Trimming left V 5 bases short and J 6 bases short, with 15 bases between. Here the CDR3 DNA reads TGTGCCAGCAGCCATAGCGTCCTCAGGGATACGCAGTATTTT. Translated: CASSHSVLRDTQYF.

Concerning this clone itself: A junction boundary mismatches the germline segment, possibly from a read error. The gene calls are TRBV6-6 and TRBJ1-2; the D gene is possibly TRBD1 (5 bases). This CDR3 region has 14 residues. The V gene's germline CDR1 is MNHNY and CDR2 SVGAGI (reference sequence). CDR3 in amino acids: CASSYSAAQGGNGF. The CDR3 coding sequence is TGTGCCAGCAGTTACTCGGCTGCGCAGGGAGGTAACGGCTTC.

The chain carries TRBV15 and TRBJ1-5; no firm D call. The V end lost 3 bases, the J end lost 2 bases, and 8 bases lay between the germline ends. CDR1 is LNHNV, CDR2 YYDKDF, per germline (reference sequence). This CDR3 is 14 amino acids long. DNA for the CDR3: TGTGCCACCAGCAGCGAACGGGGCAATCAGCCCCAGCATTTT. It yields the protein CATSSERGNQPQHF.

The chain couples TRBV18 to TRBJ2-7, with D perhaps matching TRBD2 (6 bases). The CDR3 contains 18 residues. Germline V gene sequence: CDR1 KGHSH, CDR2 LQKENI. V shed 5 bases and J shed 4 bases, with 27 bases lying between them. The CDR3, as DNA: TGTGCCAGCTCAACAACCGGGAGAAAGGGATCGGTGGAATACGAGCAGTACTTC. Its translation: CASSTTGRKGSVEYEQYF.

This chain links TRBV4-1 with TRBJ1-1, with 9 bases identical to TRBD1. With V trimmed by 3 bases and J by 0 bases, 11 bases remained unmatched. There are 18 residues in the CDR3. Germline values: CDR1 MGHRA, CDR2 YSYEKL. This CDR3 is CASSHDRTGAYMNTEAFF. The CDR3 DNA follows: TGCGCCAGCAGCCATGACCGGACAGGGGCGTACATGAACACTGAAGCTTTCTTT.

The rearrangement links TRBV27 to TRBJ2-3; the D is unclear. Trimming cost V 2 bases and J 2 bases, with 11 bases left between them. This CDR3 is 15 amino acids long. CDR1 is MNHEY, CDR2 SMNVEV, per germline (reference sequence). DNA of the CDR3: TGTGCCAGCAGTTTAGACATATCCACCACAGATACGCAGTATTTT. This translates into CASSLDISTTDTQYF.

This clone showed up just a few times. This chain uses TRBV12-5 with TRBJ2-7, with 8 bases fitting TRBD1. The V segment lost 4 bases and the J segment 6 bases; nucleotides outside the gene matches: 5. This CDR3 region has 13 residues. The germline V gene encodes CDR1 LGHNT and CDR2 FRNRAP. CDR3 in DNA: TGTGCTAGTGGTTGGAAACAGGGGGGCGAGCAGTACTTC. Encoded protein: CASGWKQGGEQYF.

This chain joins TRBV11-2 and TRBJ2-5, with 8 bases matching TRBD2. The CDR3 is 15 amino acids. CDR1 and CDR2 from the germline V gene are SGHAT and FQNNGV. The V and J ends lost 2 bases and 2 bases, in that order; junction bases with no gene match: 4. The CDR3 loop reads CASSLTGGRQETQYF. CDR3 DNA: TGTGCCAGCAGCTTAACGGGAGGGAGACAAGAGACCCAGTACTTC.

The genes are TRBV21-1 and TRBJ1-2; TRBD1, the D gene given by the table, was not confirmed from the DNA. TRBV21-1 constitutes a pseudogene. CDR3 length: 13 amino acids. The CDR3 is CANPGYFGYGYTF. The CDR3 DNA sequence: TGTGCCAACCCAGGGTATTTTGGCTATGGCTACACCTTC.

J is TRBJ2-7 and V is TRBV4-3, with D maybe TRBD2 (5 bases). CDR1 is LGHNA and CDR2 is YSLEER in the germline V gene. The CDR3 runs to 15 residues. V lost 1 base, J lost 3 bases, and 13 bases lay in between. Here the CDR3 DNA reads TGCGCCAGCAGCCAAGGAGCGGCCAAGGGCTACGAGCAGTACTTC. Translating it yields CASSQGAAKGYEQYF.

The chain recombines TRBV5-1 with TRBJ1-2; no clear D. V lost 3 bases to trimming and J lost 3 bases, with 12 bases between them. Germline CDR1 reads SGHRS; CDR2 reads YFSETQ. This CDR3 is built from 14 residues. CDR3 in amino acids: CASSSRVTDYGYTF. The CDR3 DNA reads as TGCGCCAGCAGCTCGAGGGTCACGGACTATGGCTACACCTTC.

The V gene is TRBV6-2 or TRBV6-3, the J gene TRBJ1-5; D not resolved. Germline lookup yields CDR1 MNHEY and CDR2 SVGEGT. The CDR3 extends over 16 amino acids. Trimming removed 0 bases from V and 6 bases from J, with 15 bases in between. This chain's CDR3 is CASSYSSGSRSQPQHF. DNA for the CDR3: TGTGCCAGCAGTTACTCATCGGGGAGCCGGAGTCAGCCCCAGCATTTT.

The gene calls are TRBV3-1 (or the pseudogene TRBV3-2) and TRBJ2-1; D unresolved. Germline assignment: CDR1 LGHDT and CDR2 YNNKEL (reference sequence). Between the trimmed V and J ends, which lost 5 bases and 4 bases, there was a span of 6 bases. The CDR3 totals 12 residues. The CDR3 loop is CASSYEYNEQFF. CDR3 nucleotides: TGTGCCAGCAGCTACGAGTACAATGAGCAGTTCTTC.

J is TRBJ2-1 and V is TRBV30; 12 nucleotides match TRBD2. CDR3 size: 16 residues. With 1 base clipped from V and 5 bases from J, the junction kept 6 bases outside the gene matches. CDR1 and CDR2 from the germline V gene are GTSNPN and SVGIG (reference sequence). The CDR3 loop is CAWSGGTSGRHNEQFF. The CDR3 DNA follows: TGTGCCTGGAGTGGGGGGACTAGCGGGCGACACAATGAGCAGTTCTTC.

The rearrangement joins TRBV6-6 to TRBJ1-2; TRBD1 might be the D (5 bases). Trimming removed 5 bases from V and 4 bases from J, with 17 bases in between. The V gene's germline CDR1 is MNHNY and CDR2 SVGAGI (reference sequence). The CDR3 totals 15 residues. The CDR3 here is CASSRDGSGGYGYTF. The CDR3 region has the DNA TGTGCCAGCAGTAGAGACGGCAGCGGGGGCTATGGCTACACCTTC.

This chain joins TRBV18 and TRBJ1-3; D is unresolved. Trimming cost V 1 base and J 1 base, with 11 bases left between them. The CDR3 covers 16 residues. Germline V gives CDR1 KGHSH, CDR2 LQKENI. CDR3 coding DNA: TGTGCCAGCTCACCACAGCGGTCCAGGTCTGGAAACACCATATATTTT. Translated, it gives CASSPQRSRSGNTIYF.

The rearrangement links TRBV18 to TRBJ2-2; D gene uncertain. CDR1 KGHSH and CDR2 LQKENI come from the germline V gene. V lost 1 base, J lost 2 bases, and 11 bases lay in between. The CDR3 is 16 residues long. The CDR3 region has the DNA TGTGCCAGCTCACCACGGCTGCTGACTAACACCGGGGAGCTGTTTTTT. Translated: CASSPRLLTNTGELFF.

The chain carries TRBV19 and TRBJ2-1; 11 bases fit TRBD2. The CDR3 loop spans 15 amino acids. The trim removed 2 bases at V and 9 bases at J, leaving 6 bases unmatched. Germline assignment: CDR1 LNHDA and CDR2 SQIVND (reference sequence). The CDR3 loop reads CASSILSGGAREQFF. The CDR3 DNA follows: TGTGCCAGTAGTATACTTAGCGGGGGGGCCCGTGAGCAGTTCTTC.

V and J are TRBV9 and TRBJ2-1; TRBD1 is a possible D gene (5 bases). From germline, CDR1 is SGDLS and CDR2 YYNGEE. V lost 0 bases and J 9 bases, leaving 7 bases between the germline ends. The CDR3 consists of 12 residues. The CDR3 DNA is TGTGCCAGCAGCGTAGCCCAGGGTGAGCAGTTCTTC. It is translated as CASSVAQGEQFF. The entire variable domain, with the rest obtained from reference TRBV9 and TRBJ2-1, is as follows: DSGVTQTPKHLITATGQRVTLRCSPRSGDLSVYWYQQSLDQGLQFLIQYYNGEERAKGNILERFSAQQFPDLHSELNLSSLELGDSALYFCASSVAQGEQFFGPGTRLTVL.